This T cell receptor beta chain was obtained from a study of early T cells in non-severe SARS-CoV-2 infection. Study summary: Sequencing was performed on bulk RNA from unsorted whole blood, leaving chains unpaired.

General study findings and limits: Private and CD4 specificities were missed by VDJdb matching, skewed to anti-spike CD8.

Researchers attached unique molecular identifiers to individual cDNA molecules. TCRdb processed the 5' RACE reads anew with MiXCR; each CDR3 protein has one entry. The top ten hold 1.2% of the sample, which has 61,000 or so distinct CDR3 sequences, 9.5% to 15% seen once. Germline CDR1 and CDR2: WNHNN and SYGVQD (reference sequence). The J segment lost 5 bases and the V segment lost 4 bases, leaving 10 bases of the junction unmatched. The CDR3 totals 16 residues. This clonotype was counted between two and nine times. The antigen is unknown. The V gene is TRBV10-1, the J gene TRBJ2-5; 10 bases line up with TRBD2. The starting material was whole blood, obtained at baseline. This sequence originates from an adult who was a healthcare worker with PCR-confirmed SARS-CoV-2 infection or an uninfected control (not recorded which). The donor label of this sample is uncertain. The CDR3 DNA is TGCGCCAGCAGTGGAACGACCGCGGGACTAGCGGAGACCCAGTACTTC. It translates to CASSGTTAGLAETQYF.